This TCR beta chain was found in a study of shared clonotypes between healthy human individuals. Using immunoSEQ multiplex PCR, the repertoire was profiled, and TCRdb retains in-frame clones only, with some absent. The table shows some 490,000 clones, with around 85% occurring only once. The study drew its donors from healthy HIV-negative adults without recent acute infections or vaccinations. CDR1 is SSHAT, CDR2 FNYEAQ, per germline (reference sequence). The CDR3 loop spans 16 amino acids. As concerns this clone: A read error may account for a junction end that differs from germline.

The chain couples TRBV7-7 to TRBJ2-1, with TRBD2 identical over 10 bases. Sequencing was performed on PBMCs. The receptor was derived from a woman aged 40 to 50 in good health. Some clones in this sample may be carry-over from other donors' samples. The CDR3, as DNA: TGTGCTAGCAGTCACGGGGGAGCGGGAGGGCCTCGTGAGCAGTTCTTC. It encodes CASSHGGAGGPREQFF.